A selection of T cell receptor beta chains follows, all from one sample in a study of CD8 T cells in Susac syndrome. From the immunoSEQ multiplex PCR reads, TCRdb called clonotypes with MiXCR, one entry per CDR3 protein. Here the sample spans about 300,000 distinct CDR3 sequences, 85% being singletons. The sample consisted of CD8+ T cells from PBMCs. The source of these receptors is a human donor with multiple sclerosis. CDR3s include the opening cysteine and the closing phenylalanine or tryptophan. The D gene is left open where the match is weak. Some rows have no size entry. The others give once, few or many, or a class for an expanded clone.

V gene,CDR3 length,clone size,D gene,J gene,CDR3 protein,CDR3 DNA
TRBV4-3,15,NA,NA,TRBJ2-1,CASSQDSVGYNEQFF,TGCGCCAGCAGCCAAGATAGCGTTGGGTACAATGAGCAGTTCTTC
TRBV7-8,16,NA,TRBD2,TRBJ2-4,CASSLGSGSPKNIQYF,TGTGCCAGCAGCTTAGGAAGCGGGAGCCCCAAAAACATTCAGTACTTC
TRBV15,17,once,TRBD2,TRBJ2-5,CATSRSLVAGPQETQYF,TGTGCCACCAGCAGATCTTTAGTAGCGGGTCCCCAAGAGACCCAGTACTTC
TRBV2,13,NA,TRBD2,TRBJ2-7,CASIGTSGYEQYF,TGTGCCAGCATTGGGACTAGCGGTTACGAGCAGTACTTC
TRBV27,13,NA,NA,TRBJ2-1,CASSLVGSWEQFF,TGTGCCAGCAGTTTGGTGGGCTCCTGGGAGCAGTTCTTC
TRBV28,14,NA,NA,TRBJ1-1,CASSPRGMYTEAFF,TGTGCCAGCAGTCCCAGGGGTATGTACACTGAAGCTTTCTTT
TRBV6-2/TRBV6-3,15,NA,TRBD1,TRBJ1-5,CASSPTGGHNQPQHF,TGTGCCAGCAGCCCGACAGGGGGCCACAATCAGCCCCAGCATTTT
TRBV6-2/TRBV6-3,16,NA,TRBD2,TRBJ2-1,CASSLWAGGPGNEQFF,TGTGCCAGCAGTCTCTGGGCGGGAGGGCCGGGGAATGAGCAGTTCTTC
TRBV4-3,16,NA,TRBD1,TRBJ2-7,CASSQDAGQGAFEQYF,TGCGCCAGCAGCCAAGACGCGGGACAGGGGGCGTTTGAGCAGTACTTC
TRBV24-1,14,NA,NA,TRBJ2-4,CATKATGEGDIQYF,TGTGCCACCAAAGCAACAGGGGAGGGAGACATTCAGTACTTC
TRBV28,20,NA,TRBD2,TRBJ2-3,CASSLPGLAGGPSSTDTQYF,TGTGCCAGCAGTTTACCCGGACTAGCGGGAGGGCCTAGTAGCACAGATACGCAGTATTTT
TRBV5-6,14,NA,NA,TRBJ1-1,CASSYNPSQGGAFF,TGTGCCAGCAGTTATAACCCCTCACAGGGAGGGGCTTTCTTT
TRBV20-1,16,NA,NA,TRBJ1-3,CSGVRDSSNSGNTIYF,TGCAGTGGTGTCCGGGACTCTTCGAACTCTGGAAACACCATATATTTT
TRBV28,17,NA,TRBD1,TRBJ2-7,CASRGPGQGLDSYEQYF,TGTGCCAGCAGGGGGCCGGGACAGGGATTAGACTCCTACGAGCAGTACTTC
TRBV5-4,15,few,NA,TRBJ2-3,CASSLVRGGTDTQYF,TGTGCCAGCAGCTTGGTTCGGGGAGGCACAGATACGCAGTATTTT
TRBV4-3,16,NA,NA,TRBJ1-5,CASSQSPSNGNQPQHF,TGCGCCAGCAGCCAATCACCCTCGAACGGCAATCAGCCCCAGCATTTT